This entry lists 4 T cell receptor beta chains sequenced from one sample in a study of OX40 agonist ivuxolimab in advanced cancers. Clones were read by immunoSEQ multiplex PCR, and TCRdb kept only the in-frame ones, dropping some. The repertoire holds tens of thousands of clones, with approximately 91% as singletons. This specimen was CD4+ or CD8+ T cells sorted from blood, taken in a trial of the OX40 agonist ivuxolimab. All receptors come from an adult with an advanced solid tumor such as melanoma, head and neck, liver or kidney cancer.

The chain links TRBV10-3 to TRBJ2-1; 9 nucleotides line up with TRBD2. The germline gives CDR1 ENHRY, CDR2 SYGVKD. The CDR3 spans 15 residues. V trimming: 3 bases; J trimming: 7 bases; junction bases outside the gene matches: 7. This CDR3 reads CAISEPSGGMNEQFF. CDR3 in DNA: TGTGCCATCAGTGAACCCAGCGGGGGGATGAATGAGCAGTTCTTC.

This sequence joins TRBV5-4 and TRBJ2-7, with 11 positions matching TRBD2. With V trimmed by 3 bases and J by 5 bases, 7 bases remained unmatched. The CDR3 is 15 amino acids. Germline loops: CDR1 SGHNT, CDR2 YYREEE (reference sequence). CDR3 in amino acids: CASSWRLAGFDEQYF. In nucleotides, the CDR3 is TGTGCCAGCAGCTGGCGACTAGCGGGGTTCGACGAGCAGTACTTC.

This sequence joins TRBV4-3 and TRBJ2-5, with TRBD2 matching 10 bases. J lost 4 bases, V lost 3 bases, and 8 bases had no gene match. The CDR3 covers 16 residues. Germline assignment: CDR1 LGHNA and CDR2 YSLEER. In nucleotides, the CDR3 is TGCGCCAGCAGCCAGGTTGTAGCGGGGGGCTCAGAGACCCAGTACTTC. This translates into CASSQVVAGGSETQYF.

The V gene is TRBV7-9, the J gene TRBJ2-7; D may be TRBD1 or TRBD2 (5 bases each). Germline CDR1 and CDR2: SEHNR and FQNEAQ (reference sequence). The CDR3 is made up of 15 amino acids. The ends were cut back, 4 bases at V and 9 bases at J, with 22 bases in the middle. As DNA, the CDR3 is TGTGCCAGCAGCTCGGGGAACCGGGACGGATGGTGGCAGTACTTC. Residues: CASSSGNRDGWWQYF.